This record concerns one TCR beta chain sequence. No antigen is known for it. Base qualities are missing; no much larger clone stands one base away. Additional DNA sequences in this sample encode the identical CDR3. The data stem from a study of shared clonotypes between healthy human individuals (dated by TCRdb to the early 2020s). About the study as a whole: The cohort included three men and a couple of women between 18 and 49 years of age. Per donor, three plates each were used for CD4 naive and CD4 memory, two for CD8 naive, and one for CD8 memory. To estimate repertoire size and how much clonotype sharing occurs between individuals, the study deeply sequenced the blood TCR repertoires of about five healthy adults. Different laboratories and diverse techniques were used to prepare libraries and sequence TCR repertoires, to increase sequencing depth and limit assay-specific biases. Between about 0.8 and 9 billion PBMCs per donor were obtained by leukapheresis. What the authors observed across the whole study: Across four donors, about 5% of naive CD4, more than 3% of naive CD8, approximately 2.5% of memory CD4, and approximately 0.42% of memory CD8 clonotypes were shared. Pairwise subsampling indicated that sequencing depth was expected to affect the degree of clonotype sharing among donors. Because the study included a small number of donors, the genetic and exposure-history diversity represented was limited. Sampling was limited to blood, and TCR repertoires in tissue likely differ from TCR repertoires in blood. Rarefaction of sorted-subset datasets indicated incomplete sequencing despite the large sequencing depth. Compared with non-shared clonotypes, clonotypes shared by all four sorted-subset donors had higher generation probabilities. Naive subsets generally had larger estimated clonotype richness than memory subsets.

CD8 naive samples were obtained by positive selection for CCR7 among CD45RO-negative cells, yielding a CD45RA+CCR7+ population from which TemRA cells were excluded. Donors were healthy HIV-negative adults with no recently reported acute infections or vaccinations. All donors were Caucasian adults living in Nashville, Tennessee, USA. Blood was collected by leukapheresis, and PBMCs were isolated by Ficoll-Histopaque density gradient centrifugation and then cryopreserved in liquid nitrogen vapor phase. Analytical flow cytometry was used to check the purity and quantity of each magnetically sorted T cell population. Genomic DNA was isolated from every sorted fraction and measured by UV absorbance on a Nanodrop 2000c. Using the deep immunoSEQ assay, multiplex PCR amplified TCR CDR3 regions from genomic DNA. Extracted genomic DNA from each cell subset was spread evenly across all wells of several immunoSEQ 96-well plates, with each plate serving as a replicate. For sorted subsets, roughly 200 ng of genomic DNA, equivalent to about 30,000 T cell genomes, went into each replicate PCR. Purified libraries were quantified with a Qubit 3.0 fluorometer, sized on a Bioanalyzer 2100, and re-quantified with the KAPA Library Quantification kit. Every immunoSEQ 96-well plate was sequenced on a separate single-read 150-cycle Illumina NextSeq 550 flow cell. For the original study's pipeline: Because the immunoSEQ output held only junctional sequences and lacked quality scores, the filtering could not match the filtering applied to full-length reads. To assign V/J genes and CDR3, sequences were annotated using PyIR, a Python wrapper for IgBLAST v1.9, with IMGT germline references. Reads were removed for weak V/J assignments (E-value above 1e-6), missing CDR3, stop codons, out-of-frame junctions, or ambiguous translated residues. V3J clonotypes were defined as sequences sharing the same inferred V gene, J gene, and CDR3 amino acid sequence. To compute the percentage overlap between repertoires, the number of shared unique clonotypes was divided by the size of the smaller repertoire. Repertoire richness was assessed with RTK rarefaction, the Chao1 estimator, and Recon v2.1 estimates of unobserved clonotypes. Generation probabilities for all TCRbeta clonotypes obtained by the gDNA method from several donors were computed using OLGA. Not all clones reach the TCRdb copy of this immuneACCESS table, which keeps in-frame sequences only. Checked studies attribute under half of the gap to unresolved V genes and leave the rest unexplained. V and J calls and clone size follow that table, whereas D and trimming were derived from the DNA. This sample has approximately 600,000 clones in its table, and 95% of those were observed once. Jointly, the top ten make up about 0.11% of the sample.

The source is a woman under 40 in good health. The source material was naive CD8+ T cells sorted from blood. The meaning of the sample's cell subset or site label: CD45RA+CCR7+.

The CDR3 here reads CASSPQGAGNQPQHF. At the DNA level, the sequence is TGTGCCAGCAGCCCCCAAGGGGCGGGCAATCAGCCCCAGCATTTT. Here the chain combines TRBV7-9 and TRBJ1-5; possibly the D gene is TRBD1, per 5 matching bases. Relative to germline, V is 5 bases shorter and J is 2 bases shorter, with 13 bases between their ends. According to the germline V gene (reference sequence), CDR1 reads SEHNR and CDR2 reads FQNEAQ. The CDR3 numbers 15 residues from cysteine through phenylalanine. Only the CDR3 DNA is retained, 45 bases long and in frame from the first base.